This T cell receptor beta chain was recorded in a study of cytomegalovirus exposure and HLA in healthy donors. General study points: In a later analysis, HLA-C alleles had the fewest associated TCRs, DRB1 alleles the most.

This clone was seen a few times. As yet, its antigen is unknown. Germline-derived CDR1 and CDR2 are MNHNS and SASEGT. Trimming at V came to 8 bases and at J to 3 bases, leaving 5 bases not matched to a gene. The CDR3 has 13 residues. PCR involved 60 Vbeta and 13 Jbeta primers. The repertoire was sequenced with immunoSEQ multiplex PCR; TCRdb's copy has only in-frame clones and lacks some. Among roughly 230,000 clones, 80% to 95% were seen once, and the ten largest hold about 1.8%. The sequence derives from a girl aged 2-10 years in good health and CMV-seronegative. V gene TRBV6-1 combines with J gene TRBJ2-3, with 7 bases fitting TRBD2. Sequenced material: PBMCs. The DNA of the CDR3 is TGTGCCAGCGTTAACGGGGGGACAGATACGCAGTATTTT. This codes for CASVNGGTDTQYF.